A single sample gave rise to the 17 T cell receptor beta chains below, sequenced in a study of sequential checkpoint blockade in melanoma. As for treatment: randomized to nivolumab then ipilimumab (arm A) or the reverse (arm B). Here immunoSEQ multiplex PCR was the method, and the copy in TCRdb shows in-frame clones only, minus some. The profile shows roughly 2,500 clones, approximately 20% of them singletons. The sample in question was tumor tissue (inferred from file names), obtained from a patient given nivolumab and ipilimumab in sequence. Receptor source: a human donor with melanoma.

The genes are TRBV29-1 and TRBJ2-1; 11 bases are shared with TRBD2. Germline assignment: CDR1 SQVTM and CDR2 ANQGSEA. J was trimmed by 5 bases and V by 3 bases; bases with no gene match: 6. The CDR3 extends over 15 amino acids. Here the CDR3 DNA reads TGCAGCGTTGACGACGGGACTAGCGGCGACAATGAGCAGTTCTTC. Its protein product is CSVDDGTSGDNEQFF.

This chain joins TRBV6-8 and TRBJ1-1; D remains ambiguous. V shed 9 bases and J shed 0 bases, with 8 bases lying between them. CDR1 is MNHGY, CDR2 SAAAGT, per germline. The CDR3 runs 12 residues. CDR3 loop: CASGRMNTEAFF. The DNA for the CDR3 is TGTGCCAGTGGACGGATGAACACTGAAGCTTTCTTT.

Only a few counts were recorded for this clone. CDR3 bases: TGTGCCAGCAGTTACTGGAGGGACAGGGGTACAGATACGCAGTATTTT. Protein sequence: CASSYWRDRGTDTQYF. The gene calls are TRBV6-8 and TRBJ2-3; 10 bases line up with TRBD1. J was trimmed by 3 bases and V by 1 base; bases with no gene match: 4. The CDR3 covers 16 residues. CDR1 is MNHGY and CDR2 is SAAAGT in the germline V gene.

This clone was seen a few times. CDR3 region: CASSLTTGWGEAFF. CDR3 coding DNA: TGTGCCAGCAGTTTAACGACAGGGTGGGGTGAAGCTTTCTTT. J is TRBJ1-1 and V is TRBV28, with 7 positions matching TRBD1. V was pared by 2 bases and J by 7 bases, with 7 bases of the junction left unmatched. This CDR3 region has 14 residues. Germline loops: CDR1 MDHEN, CDR2 SYDVKM.

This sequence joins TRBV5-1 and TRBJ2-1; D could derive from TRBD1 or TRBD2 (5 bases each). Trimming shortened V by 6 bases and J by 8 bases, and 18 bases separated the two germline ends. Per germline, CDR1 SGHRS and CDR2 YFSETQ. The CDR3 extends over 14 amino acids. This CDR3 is CASNSRGAGDEQFF. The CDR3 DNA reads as TGCGCCAGCAACTCGAGGGGCGCCGGAGATGAGCAGTTCTTC.

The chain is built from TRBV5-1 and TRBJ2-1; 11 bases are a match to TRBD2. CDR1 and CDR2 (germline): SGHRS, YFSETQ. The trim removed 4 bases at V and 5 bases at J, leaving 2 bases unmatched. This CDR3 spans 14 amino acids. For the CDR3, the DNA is TGCGCCAGCAGCATACTAGCGGGGGACAATGAGCAGTTCTTC. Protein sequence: CASSILAGDNEQFF.

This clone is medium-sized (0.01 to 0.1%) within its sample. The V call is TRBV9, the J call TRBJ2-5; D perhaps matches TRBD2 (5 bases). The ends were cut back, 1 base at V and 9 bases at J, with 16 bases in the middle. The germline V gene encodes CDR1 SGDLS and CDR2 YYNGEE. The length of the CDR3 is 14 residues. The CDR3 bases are TGTGCCAGCAGCGTATCTGAGACCCCGGGGTCCCAGTACTTC. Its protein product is CASSVSETPGSQYF. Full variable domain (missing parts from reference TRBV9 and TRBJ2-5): DSGVTQTPKHLITATGQRVTLRCSPRSGDLSVYWYQQSLDQGLQFLIQYYNGEERAKGNILERFSAQQFPDLHSELNLSSLELGDSALYFCASSVSETPGSQYFGPGTRLLVL.

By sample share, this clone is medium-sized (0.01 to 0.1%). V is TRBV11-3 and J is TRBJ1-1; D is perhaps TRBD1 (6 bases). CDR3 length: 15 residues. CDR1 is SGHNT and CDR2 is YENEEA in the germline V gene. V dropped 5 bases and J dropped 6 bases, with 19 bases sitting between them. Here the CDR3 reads CASSRSTGKIAEAFF. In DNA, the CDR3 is TGTGCCAGCAGCAGATCAACAGGGAAGATCGCTGAAGCTTTCTTT.

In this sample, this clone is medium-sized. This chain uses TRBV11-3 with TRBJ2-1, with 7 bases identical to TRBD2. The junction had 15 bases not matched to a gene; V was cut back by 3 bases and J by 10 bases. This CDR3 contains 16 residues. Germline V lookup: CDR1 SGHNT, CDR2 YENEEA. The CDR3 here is CASSLNVAGPLVEQFF. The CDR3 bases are TGTGCCAGCAGCTTGAACGTAGCGGGCCCATTGGTCGAGCAGTTCTTC.

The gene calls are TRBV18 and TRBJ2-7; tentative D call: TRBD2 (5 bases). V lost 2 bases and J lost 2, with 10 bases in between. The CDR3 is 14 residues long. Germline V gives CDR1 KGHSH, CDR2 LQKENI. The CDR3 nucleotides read TGTGCCAGCTCACCAATGGAGGAGACCTACGAGCAGTACTTC. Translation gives CASSPMEETYEQYF.

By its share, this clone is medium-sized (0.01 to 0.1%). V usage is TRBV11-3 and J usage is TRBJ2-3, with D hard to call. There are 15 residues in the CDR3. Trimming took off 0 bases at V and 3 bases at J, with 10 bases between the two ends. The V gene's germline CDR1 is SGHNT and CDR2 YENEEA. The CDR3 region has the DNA TGTGCCAGCAGCTTAGAATCATACCGGACAGATACGCAGTATTTT. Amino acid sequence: CASSLESYRTDTQYF.

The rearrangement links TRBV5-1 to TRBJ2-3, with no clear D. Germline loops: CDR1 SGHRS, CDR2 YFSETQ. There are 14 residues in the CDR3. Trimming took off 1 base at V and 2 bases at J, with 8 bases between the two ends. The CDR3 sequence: CASSLFATTDTQYF. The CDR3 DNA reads TGCGCCAGCAGCTTGTTTGCTACCACAGATACGCAGTATTTT.

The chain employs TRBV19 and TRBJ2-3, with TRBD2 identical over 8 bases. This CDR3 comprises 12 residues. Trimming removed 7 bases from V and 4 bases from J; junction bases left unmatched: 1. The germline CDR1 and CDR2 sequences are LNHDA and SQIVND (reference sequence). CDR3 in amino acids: CASTGGADTQYF. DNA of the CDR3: TGTGCCAGTACCGGGGGGGCAGATACGCAGTATTTT.

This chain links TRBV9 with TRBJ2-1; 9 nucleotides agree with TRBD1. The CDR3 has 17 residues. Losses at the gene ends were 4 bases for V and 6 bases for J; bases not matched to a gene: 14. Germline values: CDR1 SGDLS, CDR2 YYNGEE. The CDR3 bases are TGTGCCAGCAGCCTAGGACAGGGGCAAAGGGTCTTCAATGAGCAGTTCTTC. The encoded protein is CASSLGQGQRVFNEQFF. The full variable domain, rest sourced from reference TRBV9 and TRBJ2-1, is DSGVTQTPKHLITATGQRVTLRCSPRSGDLSVYWYQQSLDQGLQFLIQYYNGEERAKGNILERFSAQQFPDLHSELNLSSLELGDSALYFCASSLGQGQRVFNEQFFGPGTRLTVL.

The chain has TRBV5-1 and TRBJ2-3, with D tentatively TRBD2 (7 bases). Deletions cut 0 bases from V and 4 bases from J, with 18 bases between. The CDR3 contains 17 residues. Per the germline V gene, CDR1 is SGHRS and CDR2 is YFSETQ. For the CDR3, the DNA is TGCGCCAGCAGCTTGGAGCTACGGGGGGCCGGAGCAGATACGCAGTATTTT. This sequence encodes CASSLELRGAGADTQYF.

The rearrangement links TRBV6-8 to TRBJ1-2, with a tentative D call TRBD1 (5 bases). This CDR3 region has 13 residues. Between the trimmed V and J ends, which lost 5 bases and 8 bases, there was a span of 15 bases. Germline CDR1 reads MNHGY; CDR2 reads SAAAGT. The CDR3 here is CASSDEGWDGYTF. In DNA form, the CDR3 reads TGTGCCAGCAGTGACGAGGGGTGGGACGGCTACACCTTC.

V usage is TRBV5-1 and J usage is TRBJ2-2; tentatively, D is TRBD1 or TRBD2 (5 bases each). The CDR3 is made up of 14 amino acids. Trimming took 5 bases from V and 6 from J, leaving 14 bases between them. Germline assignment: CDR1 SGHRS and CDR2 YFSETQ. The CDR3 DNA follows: TGCGCCAGCAGGGGAGCGGTGGGGGCCGGGGAGCTGTTTTTT. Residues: CASRGAVGAGELFF.